This record concerns one TCR beta chain sequence. This is likely a read error, given that the CDR3 carries no conserved phenylalanine or tryptophan at its end. Because the CDR3's place on the DNA is in doubt, the DNA is left out and the CDR3 is given as listed by TCRdb. The CDR3 is made up of 13 amino acids, end residues included. The germline V gene encodes CDR1 DFQATT and CDR2 SNEGSKA (reference sequence). This specimen comes from a study of blood T cell repertoires in COVID-19. Generated by immunoSEQ multiplex PCR, the TCRdb table keeps only in-frame clones and is missing some. The sample consists of roughly 250,000 clones, around nine tenths of them appearing once. Two negative PCRs, clearance, or symptom resolution had been documented for recovered Cohort 3 donors.

This clonotype originated in a woman aged 45-65 years who had recovered from COVID-19. Source material: PBMCs or T cells enriched from blood (not recorded which). The chain combines TRBV20-1 with TRBJ2-4; the tabulated D call, TRBD2, remains unverified against the DNA. The CDR3 reads CSASDSGRLRYSL.